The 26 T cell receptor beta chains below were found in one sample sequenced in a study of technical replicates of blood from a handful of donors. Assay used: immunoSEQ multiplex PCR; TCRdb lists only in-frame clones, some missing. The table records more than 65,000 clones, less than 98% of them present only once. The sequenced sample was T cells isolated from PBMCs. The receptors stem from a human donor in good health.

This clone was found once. This CDR3 reads CASSLVPGTEQYF. CDR3 coding DNA: TGTGCCAGCAGCTTAGTCCCCGGGACAGAGCAGTACTTC. The V gene is TRBV7-6, the J gene TRBJ2-7; tentative D call: TRBD1 (6 bases). Trimming removed 1 base from V and 7 bases from J, with 11 bases in between. The CDR3 has 13 amino acids. Per germline, CDR1 SGHVS and CDR2 FNYEAQ.

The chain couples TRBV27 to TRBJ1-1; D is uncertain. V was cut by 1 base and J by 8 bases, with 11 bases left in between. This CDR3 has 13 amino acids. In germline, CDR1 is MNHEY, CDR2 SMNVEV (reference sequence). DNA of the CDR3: TGTGCCAGCAGTTTATGGGCGGGGTCAGAAGCTTTCTTT. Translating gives CASSLWAGSEAFF.

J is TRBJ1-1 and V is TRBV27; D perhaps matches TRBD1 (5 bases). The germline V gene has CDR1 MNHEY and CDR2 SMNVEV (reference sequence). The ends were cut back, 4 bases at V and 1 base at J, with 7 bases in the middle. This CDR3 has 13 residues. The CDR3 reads CASSYDRNTEAFF. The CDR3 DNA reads TGTGCCAGCAGTTACGACAGGAACACTGAAGCTTTCTTT.

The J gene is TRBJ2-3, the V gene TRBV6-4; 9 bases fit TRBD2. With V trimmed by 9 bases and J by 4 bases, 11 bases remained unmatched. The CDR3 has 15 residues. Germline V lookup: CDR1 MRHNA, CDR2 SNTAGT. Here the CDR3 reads CARPAGGRAADTQYF. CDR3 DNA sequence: TGTGCCAGGCCGGCCGGCGGGAGGGCGGCAGATACGCAGTATTTT.

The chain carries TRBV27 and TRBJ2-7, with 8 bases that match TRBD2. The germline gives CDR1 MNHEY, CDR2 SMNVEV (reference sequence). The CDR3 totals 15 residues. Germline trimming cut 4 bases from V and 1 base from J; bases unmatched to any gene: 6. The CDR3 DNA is TGTGCCAGCAGTTCCCAGCGGGAGCTATCCTACGAGCAGTACTTC. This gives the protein CASSSQRELSYEQYF.

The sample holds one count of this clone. The CDR3 bases are TGTGCCATCAGGGAAAGCGGAAACACCGGGGAGCTGTTTTTT. This codes for CAIRESGNTGELFF. This chain joins TRBV10-3 and TRBJ2-2, with D possibly being TRBD2 (5 bases). This CDR3 is built from 14 residues. Germline V gene lookup returns CDR1 ENHRY and CDR2 SYGVKD. Trimming left V 6 bases short and J 2 bases short, with 10 bases between.

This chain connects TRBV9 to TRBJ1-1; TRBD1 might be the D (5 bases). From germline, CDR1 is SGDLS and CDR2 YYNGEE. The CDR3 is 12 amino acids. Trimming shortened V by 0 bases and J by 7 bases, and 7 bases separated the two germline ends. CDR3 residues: CASSVAGGEAFF. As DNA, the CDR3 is TGTGCCAGCAGCGTAGCCGGGGGTGAAGCTTTCTTT.

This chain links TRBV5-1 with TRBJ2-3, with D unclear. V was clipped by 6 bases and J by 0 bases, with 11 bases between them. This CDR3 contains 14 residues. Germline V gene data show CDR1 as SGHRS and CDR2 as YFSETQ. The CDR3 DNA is TGCGCCAGCACGAAGGCGGTTAGCACAGATACGCAGTATTTT. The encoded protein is CASTKAVSTDTQYF.

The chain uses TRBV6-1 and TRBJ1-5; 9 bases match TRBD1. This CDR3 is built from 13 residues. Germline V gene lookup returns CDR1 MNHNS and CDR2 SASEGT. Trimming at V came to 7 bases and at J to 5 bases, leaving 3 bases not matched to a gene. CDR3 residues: CASNRGQDQPQHF. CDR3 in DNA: TGTGCCAGCAACAGGGGGCAGGATCAGCCCCAGCATTTT.

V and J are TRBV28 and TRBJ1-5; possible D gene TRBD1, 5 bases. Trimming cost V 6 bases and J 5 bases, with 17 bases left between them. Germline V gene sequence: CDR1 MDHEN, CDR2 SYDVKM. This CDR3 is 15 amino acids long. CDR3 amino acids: CASSRLGLGYQPQHF. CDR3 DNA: TGTGCCAGCAGCCGACTGGGACTCGGGTATCAGCCCCAGCATTTT.

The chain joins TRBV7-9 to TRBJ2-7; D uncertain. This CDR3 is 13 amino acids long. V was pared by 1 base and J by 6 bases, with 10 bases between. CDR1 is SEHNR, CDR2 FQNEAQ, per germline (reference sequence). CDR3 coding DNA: TGTGCCAGCAGCTTAGAGAATTGGCCCGAGCAGTACTTC. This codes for CASSLENWPEQYF.

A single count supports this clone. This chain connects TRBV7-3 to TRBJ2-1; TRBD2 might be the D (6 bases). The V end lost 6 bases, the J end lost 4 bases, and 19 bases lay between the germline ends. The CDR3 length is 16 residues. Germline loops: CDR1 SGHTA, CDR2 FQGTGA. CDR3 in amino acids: CASRDLGGKGYNEQFF. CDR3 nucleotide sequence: TGTGCCAGCAGGGACCTGGGCGGGAAAGGATACAATGAGCAGTTCTTC.

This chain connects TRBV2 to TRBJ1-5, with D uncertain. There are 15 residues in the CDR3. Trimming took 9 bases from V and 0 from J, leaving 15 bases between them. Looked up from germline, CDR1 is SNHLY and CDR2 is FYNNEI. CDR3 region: CARTTAGNSNQPQHF. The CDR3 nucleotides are TGTGCCAGAACAACGGCGGGGAATAGCAATCAGCCCCAGCATTTT.

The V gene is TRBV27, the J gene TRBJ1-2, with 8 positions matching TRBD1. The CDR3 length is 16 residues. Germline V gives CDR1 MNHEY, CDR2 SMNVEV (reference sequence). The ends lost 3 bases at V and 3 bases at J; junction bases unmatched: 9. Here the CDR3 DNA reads TGTGCCAGCAGTTTTATCCCAGGACAGGGACACTATGGCTACACCTTC. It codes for CASSFIPGQGHYGYTF.

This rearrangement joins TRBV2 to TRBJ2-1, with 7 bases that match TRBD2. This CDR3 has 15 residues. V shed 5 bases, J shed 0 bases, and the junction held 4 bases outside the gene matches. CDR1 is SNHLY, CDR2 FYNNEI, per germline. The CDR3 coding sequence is TGTGCCAGCAGTTGGTGGGAGGGCTCCTACAATGAGCAGTTCTTC. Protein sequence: CASSWWEGSYNEQFF.

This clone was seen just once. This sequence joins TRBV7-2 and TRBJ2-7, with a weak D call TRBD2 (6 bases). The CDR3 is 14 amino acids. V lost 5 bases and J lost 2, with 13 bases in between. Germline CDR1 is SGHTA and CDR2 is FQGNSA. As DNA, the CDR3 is TGTGCCAGCAGCCCTACCGGGGGTGCCTACGAGCAGTACTTC. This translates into CASSPTGGAYEQYF.

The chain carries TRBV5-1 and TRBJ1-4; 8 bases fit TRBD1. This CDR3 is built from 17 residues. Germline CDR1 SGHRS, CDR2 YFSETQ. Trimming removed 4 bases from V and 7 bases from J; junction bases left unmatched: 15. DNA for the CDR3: TGCGCCAGCAGCCTCTCGACAGGGGAAGGGCCTAGTGAAAAACTGTTTTTT. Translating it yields CASSLSTGEGPSEKLFF.

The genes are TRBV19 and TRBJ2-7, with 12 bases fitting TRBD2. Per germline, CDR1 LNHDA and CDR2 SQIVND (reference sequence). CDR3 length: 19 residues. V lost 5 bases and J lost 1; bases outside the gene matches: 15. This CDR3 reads CASSGQGSGLAGTSYEQYF. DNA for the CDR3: TGTGCCAGTAGTGGACAGGGGTCGGGACTAGCGGGCACTTCCTACGAGCAGTACTTC.

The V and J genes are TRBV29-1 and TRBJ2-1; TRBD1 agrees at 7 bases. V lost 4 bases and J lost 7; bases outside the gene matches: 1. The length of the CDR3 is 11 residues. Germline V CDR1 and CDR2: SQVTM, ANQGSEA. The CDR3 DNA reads TGCAGCGTTGCAGGGGGAAATGAGCAGTTCTTC. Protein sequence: CSVAGGNEQFF.

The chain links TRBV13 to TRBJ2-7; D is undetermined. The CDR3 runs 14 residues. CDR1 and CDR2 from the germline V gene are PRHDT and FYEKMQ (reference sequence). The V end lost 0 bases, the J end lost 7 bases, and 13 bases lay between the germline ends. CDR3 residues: CASSLGLLADEQYF. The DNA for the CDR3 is TGTGCCAGCAGCTTAGGCCTTTTAGCTGATGAGCAGTACTTC.

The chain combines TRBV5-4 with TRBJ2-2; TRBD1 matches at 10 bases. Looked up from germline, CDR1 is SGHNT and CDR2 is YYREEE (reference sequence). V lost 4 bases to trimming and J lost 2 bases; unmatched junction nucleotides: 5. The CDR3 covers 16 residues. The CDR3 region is CASSKTGGGNTGELFF. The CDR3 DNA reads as TGTGCCAGCAGCAAGACAGGGGGCGGAAACACCGGGGAGCTGTTTTTT.

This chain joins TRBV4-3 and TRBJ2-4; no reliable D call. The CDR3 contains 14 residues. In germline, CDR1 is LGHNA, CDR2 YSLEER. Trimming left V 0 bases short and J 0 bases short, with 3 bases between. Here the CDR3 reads CASSQDLAKNIQYF. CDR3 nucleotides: TGCGCCAGCAGCCAAGATCTAGCCAAAAACATTCAGTACTTC.

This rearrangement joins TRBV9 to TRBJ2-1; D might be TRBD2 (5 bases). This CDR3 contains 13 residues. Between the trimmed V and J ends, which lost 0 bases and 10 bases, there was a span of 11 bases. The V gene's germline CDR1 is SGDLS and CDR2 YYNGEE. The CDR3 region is CASSVATAGEQFF. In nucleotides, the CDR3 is TGTGCCAGCAGCGTAGCTACGGCGGGCGAGCAGTTCTTC.

CDR3 region: CASSYRGGEEKLFF. DNA for the CDR3: TGTGCCAGCAGTTATCGAGGGGGCGAAGAAAAACTGTTTTTT. J is TRBJ1-4 and V is TRBV6-6; 7 bases fit TRBD1. Germline CDR1 and CDR2: MNHNY and SVGAGI (reference sequence). The CDR3 consists of 14 residues. V was pared by 3 bases and J by 8 bases, with 6 bases of the junction left unmatched.

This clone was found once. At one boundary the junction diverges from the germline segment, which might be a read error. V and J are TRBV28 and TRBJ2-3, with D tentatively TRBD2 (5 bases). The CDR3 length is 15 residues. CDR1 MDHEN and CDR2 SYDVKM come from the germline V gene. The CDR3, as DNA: TGTGCCAGCAGTTTAGTTTCATCGGTGGGAGATATGCAGTATTTT. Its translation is CASSLVSSVGDMQYF.

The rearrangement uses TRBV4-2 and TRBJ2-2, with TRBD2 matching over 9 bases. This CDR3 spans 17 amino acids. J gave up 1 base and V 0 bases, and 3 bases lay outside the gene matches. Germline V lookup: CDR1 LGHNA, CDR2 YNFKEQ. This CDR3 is CASSQDLSGRNTGELFF. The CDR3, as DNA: TGTGCCAGCAGCCAAGATCTTAGCGGGAGGAACACCGGGGAGCTGTTTTTT.